Listed below are T cell receptor beta chains from one sample, sequenced in a study of T cell repertoires in cytomegalovirus infection. TCRdb re-analysed the reads in MiXCR, keeping a single row per CDR3 protein. The sample includes hundreds of thousands of distinct CDR3 sequences, about 27% of them seen just once. What these receptors recognize is not known. This specimen was cultured PBMCs, taken from culture after CMV antigen stimulation. These receptors were collected from a human donor in good health (CMV status not recorded). Some clones in this sample may be carry-over from other donors' samples. Both conserved end residues are part of each CDR3. The D gene is left open where the match is weak. The size field is filled for only some rows; it gives once, few, many or a size class.

d_gene	abundance	v_gene	j_gene	CDR3nt	CDR3aa
NA	NA	TRBV12-3/TRBV12-4	TRBJ1-1	TGTGCCAGCAGACAATACGATTTAACAGGGTATCGCACTGAAGCTTTCTTT	CASRQYDLTGYRTEAFF
TRBD1	NA	TRBV6-2/TRBV6-3	TRBJ2-5	TGTGCCAGCAGTTACTCCCCGGACAGGAGGCAGACCCAGTACTTC	CASSYSPDRRQTQYF
TRBD2	once	TRBV7-2	TRBJ2-5	TGTACCAGCAGCAGTAGGGAGGGGGAGACCCAGTACTTC	CTSSSREGETQYF
TRBD1	NA	TRBV2	TRBJ1-5	TGTGCCAGCAAGGTAGGGACAGGAGACAATCAGCCCCAGCATTTT	CASKVGTGDNQPQHF
NA	many	TRBV7-9	TRBJ1-1	TGTGCCAGCAGCTTTCAAGGGCTGAACACTGAAGCTTTCTTT	CASSFQGLNTEAFF
NA	once	TRBV19	TRBJ1-1	TGTGCCAGTACCCTCGGACAGATGGGAACTGAAGCTTTCTTT	CASTLGQMGTEAFF
NA	few	TRBV20-1	TRBJ1-5	TGCAGTGCTAGGGGTGGAGATCAGCCCCAGCATTTT	CSARGGDQPQHF
NA	few	TRBV6-1	TRBJ1-1	TGTGCCAGCATGTTGACTGAAGCTTTCTTT	CASMLTEAFF
NA	NA	TRBV20-1	TRBJ1-5	TGCAGTGCTGCTGGGGGATGGGGCAATCAGCCCCAGCATTTT	CSAAGGWGNQPQHF
TRBD1	NA	TRBV5-4	TRBJ2-5	TGTGCCAGCAGACGGGACAGGGGGAATTCCTTCCAAGAGACCCAGTACTTC	CASRRDRGNSFQETQYF
NA	NA	TRBV19	TRBJ1-3	TGTGCCAGTAGTCCAGCCGCCTCTGGAAACACCATATATTTT	CASSPAASGNTIYF
TRBD2	NA	TRBV12-5	TRBJ2-7	TGTGCTAGTGGCCATAGCTCTAGCGGGCGGTACGAGCAGTACTTC	CASGHSSSGRYEQYF
TRBD2	NA	TRBV7-2	TRBJ2-1	TGTGCCAGCAGCAGTCAAACCCTCGGGACTAGCGGGAGGGTTGAGCAGTTCTTC	CASSSQTLGTSGRVEQFF
TRBD1	many	TRBV12-3/TRBV12-4	TRBJ1-1	TGTGCCAGCAGTCCAGGGGGCCGCCTAAGAACTGAAGCTTTCTTT	CASSPGGRLRTEAFF
NA	few	TRBV6-1	TRBJ1-3	TGTGCCAGCAGTGAAGAAGCTGGAAACACCATATATTTT	CASSEEAGNTIYF
TRBD1	NA	TRBV6-2/TRBV6-3	TRBJ2-2	TGTGCCACCAGACAGGGGGCGAATGCCGGGGAGCTGTTTTTT	CATRQGANAGELFF
NA	few	TRBV12-3/TRBV12-4	TRBJ2-1	TGTGCCAGCAGCCCCCGACAGGCGGGTGCGTTCTTC	CASSPRQAGAFF
NA	many	TRBV12-3/TRBV12-4	TRBJ1-2	TGTGCCAGCAGCGACCGGGACGGATACTATGGCTACACCTTC	CASSDRDGYYGYTF
NA	NA	TRBV10-3	TRBJ2-1	TGTGCCATCAGTGAGTCAGGAATGGGAAGGTCCGACAATGAGCAGTTCTTC	CAISESGMGRSDNEQFF
TRBD2	few	TRBV27	TRBJ2-5	TGTGCCAGCAGTTTAGCTAGCGGAACGCAAGAGACCCAGTACTTC	CASSLASGTQETQYF
NA	few	TRBV7-8	TRBJ2-5	TGTGCCAGCAGCTCTCCGGAGACCCAGTACTTC	CASSSPETQYF
NA	NA	TRBV3-1	TRBJ2-7	TGTGCCAGCAGCCAAGATCGTGGCGGCTACGAGCAGTACTTC	CASSQDRGGYEQYF
NA	NA	TRBV7-8	TRBJ2-3	TGTGCCAGCAGCTTGGGTACGACACCCGGTACGCAGTATTTT	CASSLGTTPGTQYF
NA	NA	TRBV28	TRBJ2-6	TGTGCCAGCAGTCCCCCCCAGGCTGGGGCCAACGTCCTGACTTTC	CASSPPQAGANVLTF
TRBD2	NA	TRBV7-9	TRBJ2-5	TGTGCCAGCAGCTTAGTAGCGGGGAGTAGAGGGACCCAGTACTTC	CASSLVAGSRGTQYF
NA	NA	TRBV7-2	TRBJ2-7	TGTGCCAGCAGCTTAGCCGCAGGAGGAGGTAACTACGAGCAGTACTTC	CASSLAAGGGNYEQYF
NA	NA	TRBV24-1	TRBJ2-1	TGTGCCACCAGTGACCCCGGGACTCTCAAGGATTCCTACAATGAGCAGTTCTTC	CATSDPGTLKDSYNEQFF
TRBD1	few	TRBV11-2	TRBJ2-7	TGTGCCAGCAGCTCCCGGGACAGCTACGAGCAGTACTTC	CASSSRDSYEQYF
TRBD1	many	TRBV7-2	TRBJ1-1	TGTGCCAGCAGCTTGAGGACAGGGATCACTGAAGCTTTCTTT	CASSLRTGITEAFF
NA	NA	TRBV28	TRBJ2-7	TGTGCCAGCAGTCGAGACTACGAGCAGTACTTC	CASSRDYEQYF
TRBD1	few	TRBV29-1	TRBJ1-1	TGCAGCGTGAAGGACAGGGGGCACACTGAAGCTTTCTTT	CSVKDRGHTEAFF
NA	few	TRBV7-9	TRBJ2-7	TGTGCCAGCGGACGGGGTTTATACGAGCAGTACTTC	CASGRGLYEQYF
NA	few	TRBV12-3/TRBV12-4	TRBJ2-3	TGTGCCAGCAGTTTAAGGGTGCAGGGAGATACGCAGTATTTT	CASSLRVQGDTQYF
NA	NA	TRBV19	TRBJ2-3	TGTGCCAGCCGGTCAGGCGGGGTTGATACGCAGTATTTT	CASRSGGVDTQYF
NA	few	TRBV7-2	TRBJ1-1	TGTGCCAGCAGCTTAGCAAGATCGTTATCGGCCACTGAAGCTTTCTTT	CASSLARSLSATEAFF
NA	NA	TRBV20-1	TRBJ2-5	TGCAGCGCTGTCAAGGGGAGGGAGACCCAGTACTTC	CSAVKGRETQYF
NA	few	TRBV12-3/TRBV12-4	TRBJ2-2	TGTGCCAGCAGTTCCCCCGTATCCACCGGGGAGCTGTTTTTT	CASSSPVSTGELFF
NA	few	TRBV12-3/TRBV12-4	TRBJ1-1	TGTGCCAGCAGTTTGGGCATGTCCACTGAAGCTTTCTTT	CASSLGMSTEAFF
TRBD2	few	TRBV11-1	TRBJ2-5	TGTGCCAGCAGCTTCGGCGGGAGACAGACCCAGTACTTC	CASSFGGRQTQYF
NA	NA	TRBV28	TRBJ1-2	TGTGCCAGCAGTCCCCTTGAGGGCTACTATGGCTACACCTTC	CASSPLEGYYGYTF
TRBD2	few	TRBV5-1	TRBJ2-2	TGCGCCAGCAGCTCCACTAGCGGGAGCCTGGGGGAGCTGTTTTTT	CASSSTSGSLGELFF